The T cell receptor (beta chain) described here comes from a study of T cells expressing NK-cell markers. The CDR3 is made up of 15 amino acids. CDR1 is DFQATT, CDR2 SNEGSKA, per germline (reference sequence). TCRdb reworked the 5' RACE reads into one entry per CDR3 protein, no DNA. The sample has hundreds of thousands of distinct CDR3 sequences. This rearrangement joins TRBV20-1 to TRBJ2-3; the TCRdb call, TRBD2, lacks DNA for checking. This receptor was obtained from a man aged 18 to 30 in good health. The sequencing input was blood T cells: a sorted CD56 or NKG2C T cell subset, CD4+ or CD8+ T cells, or bulk PBMC T cells (not recorded which). The CDR3 sequence: CSAISAWDSTDTQYF.